The source of this T cell receptor (beta chain) is a study of Graves' ophthalmopathy and Graves' hyperthyroidism (dated by TCRdb to 2016 to 2019). Background on the whole study: Peripheral blood samples were taken at the time of initial diagnosis, before any treatment was given. Once sampling was done, hyperthyroidism patients were given methimazole at a starting dose of 30 mg daily, while ophthalmopathy patients were given high-dose intravenous methylprednisolone. In total, approximately 130 blood samples were TCR-sequenced: fewer than 50 ophthalmopathy, some 75 hyperthyroidism and approximately 17 hyperthyroidism-to-ophthalmopathy patients. To explore V-J signatures distinguishing ophthalmopathy from hyperthyroidism, a discovery set of 100 patients (43 ophthalmopathy, 55 to 60 stable hyperthyroidism) was enrolled. An independent validation cohort comprised some 19 hyperthyroidism patients and 15 to 17 patients who later progressed from hyperthyroidism to ophthalmopathy. To tell Graves' ophthalmopathy apart from Graves' hyperthyroidism, and to predict which patients would progress to ophthalmopathy, the study relied on TCR beta repertoire signatures. In over 5 hyperthyroidism patients, the T-cell repertoire of thyroid tissue was compared with the T-cell repertoire of blood. The roughly 94 discovery patients were randomly divided into training and test sets at a 7:3 ratio. On the study overall, not on this receptor specifically: Most expanded thyroid clonotypes with a frequency above 0.001 also appeared in blood, which suggests that blood repertoires may reflect the immune response in the thyroid. Sample size was not predetermined statistically, and investigators were not blinded to group allocation. In validation, the model predicted ophthalmopathy progression with 55% to 71% sensitivity and less than 80% specificity; 12 predicted patients were CT-confirmed with GO in a median of around 6 months. In cross-validation, the 13-signature model distinguished ophthalmopathy from stable hyperthyroidism with less than 90% sensitivity and around 83% specificity, while in the test set the corresponding values were about 80% and 75%.

For repertoire sequencing, TCR beta CDR3 regions were amplified from RNA transcripts. HTBI primers and the Qiagen OneStep RT-PCR kit were used in a first-round RT-PCR, which was followed by a second-round multiplex PCR, size selection and purification. Libraries were sequenced on an Illumina HiSeq2000 using paired-end 100 bp reads. In the source study's methods: Reads were processed with SOAPnuke, discarding reads with adapters, uncalled bases, mean Phred below 15, or no exact constant-primer or identifier match. High-quality paired reads were merged with COPE v1.2.5. Unique nucleotide sequences were defined as clonotypes and aligned to IMGT TRB V, D and J references using MiTCR v1.1. Analysis was restricted to V-J combinations with a frequency above 0.0001, which covered 99% to 99.2% of repertoires. For each V-J combination, a TCR clonal expansion and chaos score was defined as F50 clonal expansion divided by the chaos observed in the TCRdist matrix. Welch's t-statistics and random forest were used to reduce features to over ten V-J combinations, which were fed into a naive Bayes classifier. The similarity between thyroid and blood repertoires was quantified using the Morisita-Horn index. TCRdb reanalyzed the raw reads on its own, using fastp at Q25 for trimming and MiXCR for clone calling, and kept in-frame beta chains. Identical CDR3 protein sequences are pooled into one entry, listed with their most common genes and DNA. The V and J calls and clone size come from TCRdb's table, not from the authors' own analysis. Counted in this sample were just over 600,000 distinct CDR3 sequences; 20% to 25% of them appeared once. The ten largest account for approximately 6.9% of the sample.

This clonotype has a handful of counts. It lacks a known antigen. The junction differs from germline at one of its ends, possibly a read error. Looking up the germline V gene (reference sequence) yields CDR1 MNHEY and CDR2 SMNVEV. From the cysteine through the phenylalanine, the CDR3 covers 15 amino acids. Just the 45-base CDR3 DNA is kept, in frame starting at base 1. A patient counted as having stable hyperthyroidism if there was no progression to ophthalmopathy within 18 months of follow-up. Hyperthyroidism patients were newly diagnosed, were aged 18 to 65 years, and had a disease duration under 2 months. Patients with other autoimmune diseases, uncontrolled infections, pregnancy or lactation were excluded from the study. Clinical symptoms, serum thyroxine, TRAb, thyroid ultrasound and orbital computed tomography formed the basis of the diagnosis. Ficoll-Paque density gradient centrifugation was used to isolate PBMCs from approximately 11 ml of fresh peripheral blood. Total RNA was extracted using Trizol reagent, and RNA quality was checked on an Agilent 2100 Bioanalyzer.

Sample: peripheral blood. The chain uses TRBV27 and TRBJ2-5; TRBD1 might be the D gene, on 6 matching bases. This receptor was obtained from a woman in her late teens or twenties with stable Graves' hyperthyroidism. Some clones in this sample may be carry-over from other donors' samples. Donor details come from another sample of the same person, matched by shared clones. This receptor has the CDR3 CASSSTYRAGETKYF. The nucleotides read TGTGCCAGCAGTTCCACCTACAGGGCTGGAGAGACCAAGTACTTC.